This T cell receptor beta chain is drawn from a study of a mutant IDH1 vaccine in newly diagnosed glioma. The overall study: Vaccine dosing followed radiotherapy by 4-6 weeks, or accompanied temozolomide cycles. Most patients had received both radiotherapy and temozolomide, the prior options being radiotherapy, temozolomide, or both. Study-level findings and limits: Pseudoprogression seemingly bore no relation to changes in top peripheral T cell clonotypes.

This table comes from immunoSEQ multiplex PCR, and its TCRdb copy is limited to in-frame clones, with some not included. The profile shows tens of thousands of clones, roughly 71% of them singletons. On this clone: Its specificity is not known.

Time point reported: week 35, safety follow-up. Topical imiquimod accompanied each vaccine dose, which consisted of 300 ug of mutant IDH1 20-mer peptide. The V end was cut by 1 base, the J end by 3 bases, with 13 bases between. CDR3 length: 16 amino acids. Germline loops: CDR1 SGHNT, CDR2 YYREEE (reference sequence). This specimen consisted of PBMCs, obtained from a glioma patient whose treatment included an IDH1 peptide vaccine. This clonotype was sampled from a man in his forties or fifties with glioma. The rearrangement joins TRBV5-4 to TRBJ2-2; D gene uncertain. CDR3 coding DNA: TGTGCCAGCAGCTTGAGGAAGGGATGGGACACCGGGGAGCTGTTTTTT. Protein product: CASSLRKGWDTGELFF.